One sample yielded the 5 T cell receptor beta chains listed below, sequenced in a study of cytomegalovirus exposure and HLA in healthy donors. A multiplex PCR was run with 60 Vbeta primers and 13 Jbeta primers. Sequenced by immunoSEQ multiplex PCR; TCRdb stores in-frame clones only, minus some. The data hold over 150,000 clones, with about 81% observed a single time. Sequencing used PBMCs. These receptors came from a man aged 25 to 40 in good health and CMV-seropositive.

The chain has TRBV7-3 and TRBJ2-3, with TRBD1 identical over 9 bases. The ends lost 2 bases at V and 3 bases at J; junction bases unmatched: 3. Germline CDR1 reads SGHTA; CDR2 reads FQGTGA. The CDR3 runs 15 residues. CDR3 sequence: CASSLEGTGTDTQYF. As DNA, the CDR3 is TGTGCCAGCAGCTTAGAGGGGACAGGGACAGATACGCAGTATTTT.

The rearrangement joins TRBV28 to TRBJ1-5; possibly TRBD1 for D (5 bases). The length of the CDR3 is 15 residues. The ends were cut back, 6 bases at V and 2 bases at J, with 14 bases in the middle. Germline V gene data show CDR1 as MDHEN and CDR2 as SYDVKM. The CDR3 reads CASRRRGAGNQPQHF. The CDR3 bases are TGTGCCAGCAGGAGGAGGGGTGCGGGCAATCAGCCCCAGCATTTT.

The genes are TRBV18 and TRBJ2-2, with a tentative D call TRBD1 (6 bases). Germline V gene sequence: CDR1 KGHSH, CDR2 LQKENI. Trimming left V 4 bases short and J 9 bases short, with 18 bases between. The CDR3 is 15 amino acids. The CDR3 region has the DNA TGTGCCAGCTCACTTGGCTCCAGGGGCGACCGGGAGCTGTTTTTT. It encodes CASSLGSRGDRELFF. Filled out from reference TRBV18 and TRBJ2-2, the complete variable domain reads NAGVMQNPRHLVRRRGQEARLRCSPMKGHSHVYWYRQLPEEGLKFMVYLQKENIIDESGMPKERFSAEFPKEGPSILRIQQVVRGDSAAYFCASSLGSRGDRELFFGEGSRLTVL.

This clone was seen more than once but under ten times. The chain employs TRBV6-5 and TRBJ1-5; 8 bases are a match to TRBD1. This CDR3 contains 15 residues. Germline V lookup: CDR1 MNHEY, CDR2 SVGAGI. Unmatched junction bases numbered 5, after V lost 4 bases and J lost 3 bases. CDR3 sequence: CASSFGTGTNQPQHF. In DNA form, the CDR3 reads TGTGCCAGCAGTTTCGGGACAGGCACCAATCAGCCCCAGCATTTT.

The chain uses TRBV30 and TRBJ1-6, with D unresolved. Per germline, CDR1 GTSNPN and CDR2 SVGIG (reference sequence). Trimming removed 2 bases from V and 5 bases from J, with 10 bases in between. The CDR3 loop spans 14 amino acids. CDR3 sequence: CAWSMGRNNSPLHF. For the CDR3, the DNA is TGTGCCTGGAGTATGGGGAGAAATAATTCACCCCTCCACTTT.